The sequence of this T cell receptor beta chain was determined in a study of early T cells in non-severe SARS-CoV-2 infection. Per the germline V gene, CDR1 is SGHRS and CDR2 is YFSETQ. V was clipped by 4 bases and J by 6 bases, with 17 bases between them. The CDR3 loop spans 14 amino acids. This clonotype occurred a few times. Via MiXCR, TCRdb re-called the 5' RACE reads, giving one row per CDR3 protein. The sample lists roughly 30,000 distinct CDR3 sequences; around 5.2% were seen once. The sequencing input was whole blood. The chain employs TRBV5-1 and TRBJ2-7, with D possibly matching TRBD1 (6 bases). This receptor was identified in an adult who was a healthcare worker with PCR-confirmed SARS-CoV-2 infection or an uninfected control (not recorded which). In DNA, the CDR3 is TGCGCCAGCAGCGCGTACAGGGAATCTGCCGAGCAGTACTTC. Its translation: CASSAYRESAEQYF.